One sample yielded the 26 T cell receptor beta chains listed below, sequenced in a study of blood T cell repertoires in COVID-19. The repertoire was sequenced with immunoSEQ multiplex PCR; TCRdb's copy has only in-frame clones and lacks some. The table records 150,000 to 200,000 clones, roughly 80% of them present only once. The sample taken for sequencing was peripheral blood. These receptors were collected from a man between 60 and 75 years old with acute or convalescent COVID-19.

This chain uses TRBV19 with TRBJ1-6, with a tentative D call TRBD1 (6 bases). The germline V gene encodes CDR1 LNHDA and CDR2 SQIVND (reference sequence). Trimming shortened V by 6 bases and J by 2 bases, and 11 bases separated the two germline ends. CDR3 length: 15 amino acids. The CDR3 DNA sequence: TGTGCCAGTAGCACCGGGACAACCTATAATTCACCCCTCCACTTT. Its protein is CASSTGTTYNSPLHF.

The CDR3 DNA follows: TGTGCCAGCAGACACGGGACAGGGGGCAAGGGAAACACCATATATTTT. Amino acid sequence: CASRHGTGGKGNTIYF. The chain is built from TRBV2 and TRBJ1-3, with 12 positions matching TRBD1. The CDR3 totals 16 residues. Germline loops: CDR1 SNHLY, CDR2 FYNNEI. Trimming took 6 bases from V and 4 from J; bases not matched to a gene: 7.

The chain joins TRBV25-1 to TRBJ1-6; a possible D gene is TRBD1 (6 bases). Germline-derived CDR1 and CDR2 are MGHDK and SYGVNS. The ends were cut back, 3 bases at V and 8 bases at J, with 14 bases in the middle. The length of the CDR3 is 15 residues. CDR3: CASSEFRGPDSPLHF. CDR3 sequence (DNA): TGTGCCAGCAGTGAGTTCAGGGGCCCCGATTCACCCCTCCACTTT.

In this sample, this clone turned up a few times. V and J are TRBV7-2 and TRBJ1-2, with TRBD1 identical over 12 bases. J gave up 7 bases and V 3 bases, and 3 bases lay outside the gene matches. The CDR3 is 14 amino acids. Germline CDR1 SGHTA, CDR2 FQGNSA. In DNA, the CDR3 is TGTGCCAGCAGCTTGGGACAGGGGGCAACTGGCTACACCTTC. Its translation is CASSLGQGATGYTF.

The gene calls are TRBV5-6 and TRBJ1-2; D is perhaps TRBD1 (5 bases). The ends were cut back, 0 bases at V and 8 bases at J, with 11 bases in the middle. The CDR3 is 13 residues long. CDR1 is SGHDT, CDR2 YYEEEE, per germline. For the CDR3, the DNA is TGTGCCAGCAGCTTGGGATGGGGCGGCGGCTACACCTTC. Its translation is CASSLGWGGGYTF.

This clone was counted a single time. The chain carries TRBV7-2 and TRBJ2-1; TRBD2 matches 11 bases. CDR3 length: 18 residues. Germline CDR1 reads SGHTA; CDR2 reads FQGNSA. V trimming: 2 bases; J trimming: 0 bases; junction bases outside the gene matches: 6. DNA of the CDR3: TGTGCCAGCAGCTTAAGGGTCACTAGCGGGAGCTCCTACAATGAGCAGTTCTTC. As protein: CASSLRVTSGSSYNEQFF.

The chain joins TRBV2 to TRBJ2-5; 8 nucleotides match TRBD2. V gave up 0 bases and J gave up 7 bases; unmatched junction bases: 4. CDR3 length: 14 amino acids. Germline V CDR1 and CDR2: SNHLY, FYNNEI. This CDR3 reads CASSEASGVGTQYF. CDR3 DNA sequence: TGTGCCAGCAGTGAAGCTAGCGGGGTTGGGACCCAGTACTTC.

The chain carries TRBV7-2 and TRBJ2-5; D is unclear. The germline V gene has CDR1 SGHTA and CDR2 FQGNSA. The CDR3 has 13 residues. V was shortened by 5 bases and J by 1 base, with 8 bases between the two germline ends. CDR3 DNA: TGTGCCAGCAGCCCACGTAGCCAAGAGACCCAGTACTTC. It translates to CASSPRSQETQYF.

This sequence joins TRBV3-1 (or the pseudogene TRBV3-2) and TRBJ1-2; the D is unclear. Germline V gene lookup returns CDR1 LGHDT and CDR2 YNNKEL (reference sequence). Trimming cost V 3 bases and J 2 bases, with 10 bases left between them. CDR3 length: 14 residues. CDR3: CASSQLQSNYGYTF. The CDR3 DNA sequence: TGTGCCAGCAGCCAGTTACAGAGCAACTATGGCTACACCTTC.

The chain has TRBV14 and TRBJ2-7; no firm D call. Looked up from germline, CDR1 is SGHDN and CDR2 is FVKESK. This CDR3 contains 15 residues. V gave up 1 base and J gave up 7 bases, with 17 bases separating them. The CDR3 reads CASSQVVSGSREQYF. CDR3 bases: TGTGCCAGCAGCCAAGTTGTATCGGGTTCGAGGGAGCAGTACTTC. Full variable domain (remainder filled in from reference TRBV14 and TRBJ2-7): EAGVTQFPSHSVIEKGQTVTLRCDPISGHDNLYWYRRVMGKEIKFLLHFVKESKQDESGMPNNRFLAERTGGTYSTLKVQPAELEDSGVYFCASSQVVSGSREQYFGPGTRLTVT.

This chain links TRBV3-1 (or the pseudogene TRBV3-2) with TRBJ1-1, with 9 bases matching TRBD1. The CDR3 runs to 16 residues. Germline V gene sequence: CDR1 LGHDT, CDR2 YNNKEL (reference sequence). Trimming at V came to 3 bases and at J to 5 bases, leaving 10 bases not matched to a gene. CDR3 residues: CASSQLGQGMRTEAFF. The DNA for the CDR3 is TGTGCCAGCAGCCAGCTCGGACAGGGGATGAGGACTGAAGCTTTCTTT.

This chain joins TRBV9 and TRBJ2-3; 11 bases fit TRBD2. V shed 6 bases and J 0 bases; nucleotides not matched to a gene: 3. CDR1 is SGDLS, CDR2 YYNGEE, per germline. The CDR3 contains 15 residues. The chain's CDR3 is CASNLAGGSTDTQYF. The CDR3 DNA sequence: TGTGCCAGCAATTTAGCGGGGGGGAGCACAGATACGCAGTATTTT.

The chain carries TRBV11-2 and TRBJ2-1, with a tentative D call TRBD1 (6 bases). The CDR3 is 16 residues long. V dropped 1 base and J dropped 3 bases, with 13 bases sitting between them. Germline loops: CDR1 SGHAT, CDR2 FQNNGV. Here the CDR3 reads CASSLAGTRDYNEQFF. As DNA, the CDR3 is TGTGCCAGCAGCTTAGCCGGGACACGCGACTACAATGAGCAGTTCTTC.

CDR3 in amino acids: CASTFNREGSASTDTQYF. The CDR3 coding sequence is TGTGCCAGCACCTTCAACAGGGAAGGTTCCGCGAGCACAGATACGCAGTATTTT. This sequence joins TRBV11-3 and TRBJ2-3; possibly TRBD1 for D (6 bases). Germline CDR1 SGHNT, CDR2 YENEEA. V was trimmed by 7 bases and J by 0 bases, leaving 23 bases between them. The CDR3 length is 18 residues.

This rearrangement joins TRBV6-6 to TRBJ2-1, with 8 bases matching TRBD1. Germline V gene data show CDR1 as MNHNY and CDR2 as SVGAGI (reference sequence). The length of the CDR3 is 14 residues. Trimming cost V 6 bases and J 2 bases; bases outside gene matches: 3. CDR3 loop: CASSVTGAYNEQFF. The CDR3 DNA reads TGTGCCAGCAGCGTGACAGGGGCCTACAATGAGCAGTTCTTC.

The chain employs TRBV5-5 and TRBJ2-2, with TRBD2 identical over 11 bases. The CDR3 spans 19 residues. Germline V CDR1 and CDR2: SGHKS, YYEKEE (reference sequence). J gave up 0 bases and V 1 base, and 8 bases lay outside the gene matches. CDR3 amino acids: CASSLRLAGLTANTGELFF. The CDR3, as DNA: TGTGCCAGCAGCTTGAGACTAGCGGGACTAACTGCGAACACCGGGGAGCTGTTTTTT. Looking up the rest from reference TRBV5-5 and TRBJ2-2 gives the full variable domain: DAGVTQSPTHLIKTRGQQVTLRCSPISGHKSVSWYQQVLGQGPQFIFQYYEKEERGRGNFPDRFSARQFPNYSSELNVNALLLGDSALYLCASSLRLAGLTANTGELFFGEGSRLTVL.

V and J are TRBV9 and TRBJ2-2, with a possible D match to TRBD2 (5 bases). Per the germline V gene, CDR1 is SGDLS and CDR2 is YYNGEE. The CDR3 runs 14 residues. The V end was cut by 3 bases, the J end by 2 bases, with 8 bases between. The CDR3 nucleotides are TGTGCCAGCAGCGGGCGGGTAAACACCGGGGAGCTGTTTTTT. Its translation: CASSGRVNTGELFF. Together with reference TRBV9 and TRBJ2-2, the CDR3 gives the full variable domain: DSGVTQTPKHLITATGQRVTLRCSPRSGDLSVYWYQQSLDQGLQFLIQYYNGEERAKGNILERFSAQQFPDLHSELNLSSLELGDSALYFCASSGRVNTGELFFGEGSRLTVL.

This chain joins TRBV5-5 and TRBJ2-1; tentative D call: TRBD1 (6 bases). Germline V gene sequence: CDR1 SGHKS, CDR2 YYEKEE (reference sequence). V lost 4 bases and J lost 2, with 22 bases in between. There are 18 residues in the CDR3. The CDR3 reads CASSPYPGTPTPYNEQFF. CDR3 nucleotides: TGTGCCAGCAGCCCATACCCCGGGACACCCACCCCCTACAATGAGCAGTTCTTC.

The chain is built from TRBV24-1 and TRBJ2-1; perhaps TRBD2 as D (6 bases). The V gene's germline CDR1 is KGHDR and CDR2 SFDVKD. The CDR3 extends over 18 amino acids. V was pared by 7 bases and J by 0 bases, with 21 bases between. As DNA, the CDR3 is TGTGCCACCAGAGGTAAGGGTTCCTCCGGGAGCTCCTACAATGAGCAGTTCTTC. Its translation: CATRGKGSSGSSYNEQFF.

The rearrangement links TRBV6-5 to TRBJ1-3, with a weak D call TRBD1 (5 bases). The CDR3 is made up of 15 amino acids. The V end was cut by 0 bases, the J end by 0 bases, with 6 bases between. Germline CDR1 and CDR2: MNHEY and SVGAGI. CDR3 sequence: CASSYSGDSGNTIYF. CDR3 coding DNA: TGTGCCAGCAGTTACTCAGGGGACTCTGGAAACACCATATATTTT.

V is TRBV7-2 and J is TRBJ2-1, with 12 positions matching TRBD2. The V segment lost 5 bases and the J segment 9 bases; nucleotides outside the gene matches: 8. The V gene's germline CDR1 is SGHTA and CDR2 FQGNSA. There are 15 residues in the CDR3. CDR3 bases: TGTGCCAGCAGCGCCTCTAGCGGGGGGGCCCTTGAGCAGTTCTTC. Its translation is CASSASSGGALEQFF.

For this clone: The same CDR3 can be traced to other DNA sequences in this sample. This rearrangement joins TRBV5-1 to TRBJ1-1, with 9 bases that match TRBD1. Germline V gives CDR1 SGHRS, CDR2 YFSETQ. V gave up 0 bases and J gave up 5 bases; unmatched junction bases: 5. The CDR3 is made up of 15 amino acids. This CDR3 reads CASSLEGQGGTEAFF. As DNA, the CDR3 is TGCGCCAGCAGCTTGGAGGGACAGGGTGGGACTGAAGCTTTCTTT.

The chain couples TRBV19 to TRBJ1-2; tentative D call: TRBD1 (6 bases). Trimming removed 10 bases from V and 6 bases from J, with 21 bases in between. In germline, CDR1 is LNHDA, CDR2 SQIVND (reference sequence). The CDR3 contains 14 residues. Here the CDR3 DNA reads TGTGCCACCTCCTTACAGGGAGACTGGGATGGCTACACCTTC. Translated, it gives CATSLQGDWDGYTF. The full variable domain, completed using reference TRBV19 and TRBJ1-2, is DGGITQSPKYLFRKEGQNVTLSCEQNLNHDAMYWYRQDPGQGLRLIYYSQIVNDFQKGDIAEGYSVSREKKESFPLTVTSAQKNPTAFYLCATSLQGDWDGYTFGSGTRLTVV.

CDR3 residues: CASSPGQGYSPLHF. The DNA of the CDR3 is TGTGCCAGCAGCCCGGGACAGGGTTATTCACCCCTCCACTTT. V usage is TRBV5-4 and J usage is TRBJ1-6, with 9 nucleotides matching TRBD1. From germline, CDR1 is SGHNT and CDR2 YYREEE (reference sequence). The CDR3 consists of 14 residues. V gave up 4 bases and J gave up 8 bases; unmatched junction bases: 4.

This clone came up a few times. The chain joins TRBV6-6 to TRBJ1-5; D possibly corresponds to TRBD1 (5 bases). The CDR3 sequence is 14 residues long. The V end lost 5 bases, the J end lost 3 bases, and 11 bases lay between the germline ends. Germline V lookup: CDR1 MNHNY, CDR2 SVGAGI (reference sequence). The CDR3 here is CASSTTGNNQPQHF. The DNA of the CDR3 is TGTGCCAGCAGTACCACAGGTAACAATCAGCCCCAGCATTTT.

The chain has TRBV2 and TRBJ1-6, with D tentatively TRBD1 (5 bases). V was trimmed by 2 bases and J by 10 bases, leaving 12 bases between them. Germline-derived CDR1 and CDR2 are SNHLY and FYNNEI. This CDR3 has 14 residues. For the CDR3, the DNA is TGTGCCAGCAGTGAACAGGGCTTTGGGTCACCCCTCCACTTT. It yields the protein CASSEQGFGSPLHF. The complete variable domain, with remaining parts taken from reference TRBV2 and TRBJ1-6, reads EPEVTQTPSHQVTQMGQEVILRCVPISNHLYFYWYRQILGQKVEFLVSFYNNEISEKSEIFDDQFSVERPDGSNFTLKIRSTKLEDSAMYFCASSEQGFGSPLHFGNGTRLTVT.